These 21 T cell receptor beta chains originate from one sample sequenced in a study of blood T cell repertoires in COVID-19. Produced via immunoSEQ multiplex PCR; TCRdb's table is partial and in-frame only. The data hold about 36,000 clones, with around 90% observed a single time. Sequencing was carried out using peripheral blood. These receptors all stem from a man between 60 and 70 years old with acute or convalescent COVID-19.

The chain recombines TRBV5-4 with TRBJ2-5; 7 nucleotides line up with TRBD2. The length of the CDR3 is 16 residues. Germline loops: CDR1 SGHNT, CDR2 YYREEE (reference sequence). After removal of 2 bases from V and 5 bases from J, the junction contained 12 bases not matched to a gene. The CDR3 region has the DNA TGTGCCAGCAGCTTCATAACTAGCGCACAGAGGGAGACCCAGTACTTC. Amino acids: CASSFITSAQRETQYF.

The gene calls are TRBV19 and TRBJ1-5, with TRBD1 identical over 7 bases. J gave up 3 bases and V 1 base, and 15 bases lay outside the gene matches. CDR1 LNHDA and CDR2 SQIVND come from the germline V gene (reference sequence). The CDR3 totals 19 residues. CDR3 DNA sequence: TGTGCCAGTAGTATAGGCCGAGGGGGCAGGGGCGGAATCAATCAGCCCCAGCATTTT. It yields the protein CASSIGRGGRGGINQPQHF. Supplemented by reference TRBV19 and TRBJ1-5, the full variable domain reads DGGITQSPKYLFRKEGQNVTLSCEQNLNHDAMYWYRQDPGQGLRLIYYSQIVNDFQKGDIAEGYSVSREKKESFPLTVTSAQKNPTAFYLCASSIGRGGRGGINQPQHFGDGTRLSIL.

The chain carries TRBV14 and TRBJ1-5, with 11 nucleotides matching TRBD1. CDR3 length: 19 amino acids. Looked up from germline, CDR1 is SGHDN and CDR2 is FVKESK. Trimming removed 0 bases from V and 1 base from J; junction bases left unmatched: 8. The CDR3 region has the DNA TGTGCCAGCAGCCAAGAGAGGACAGGGGGCTTCGCGAGCAATCAGCCCCAGCATTTT. It is translated as CASSQERTGGFASNQPQHF.

The chain recombines TRBV5-1 with TRBJ2-1, with 13 bases that match TRBD2. This CDR3 spans 16 amino acids. Germline assignment: CDR1 SGHRS and CDR2 YFSETQ. Unmatched junction bases numbered 6, after V lost 2 bases and J lost 7 bases. The CDR3 region has the DNA TGCGCCAGCAGCTTCCGGACTAGCGGGAGTGGAAATGAGCAGTTCTTC. Its translation: CASSFRTSGSGNEQFF.

The chain employs TRBV4-3 and TRBJ2-5; 7 bases fit TRBD1. Germline trimming cut 4 bases from V and 5 bases from J; bases unmatched to any gene: 4. Germline loops: CDR1 LGHNA, CDR2 YSLEER. CDR3 length equals 13 residues. Here the CDR3 reads CASSPFRGETQYF. The CDR3 DNA sequence: TGCGCCAGCAGCCCTTTCAGGGGGGAGACCCAGTACTTC.

The chain couples TRBV29-1 to TRBJ2-2, with 9 bases fitting TRBD2. V shed 6 bases, J shed 5 bases, and the junction held 13 bases outside the gene matches. This CDR3 has 16 amino acids. Germline CDR1 reads SQVTM; CDR2 reads ANQGSEA. Here the CDR3 reads CSVGLRGGRGTGELFF. The CDR3 nucleotides read TGCAGCGTCGGCCTGAGGGGCGGGAGGGGAACCGGGGAGCTGTTTTTT.

The chain combines TRBV11-3 with TRBJ1-1; perhaps TRBD1 as D (5 bases). V was shortened by 4 bases and J by 4 bases, with 10 bases between the two germline ends. The germline CDR1 and CDR2 sequences are SGHNT and YENEEA. This CDR3 has 13 amino acids. CDR3 bases: TGTGCCAGCAGCTCGGGGGGACCCACTGAAGCTTTCTTT. As protein: CASSSGGPTEAFF. The variable domain in full, with the rest retrieved from reference TRBV11-3 and TRBJ1-1, is EAGVVQSPRYKIIEKKQPVAFWCNPISGHNTLYWYLQNLGQGPELLIRYENEEAVDDSQLPKDRFSAERLKGVDSTLKIQPAELGDSAVYLCASSSGGPTEAFFGQGTRLTVV.

The chain carries TRBV9 and TRBJ1-1; D remains unclear. The V end lost 4 bases, the J end lost 1 base, and 11 bases lay between the germline ends. The CDR3 consists of 14 residues. CDR1 and CDR2 (germline): SGDLS, YYNGEE. The CDR3 protein is CASSQTPENTEAFF. The DNA for the CDR3 is TGTGCCAGCAGCCAGACTCCCGAGAACACTGAAGCTTTCTTT.

The chain recombines TRBV5-1 with TRBJ2-1; TRBD2 aligns across 9 bases. CDR1 and CDR2 from the germline V gene are SGHRS and YFSETQ. The J segment lost 1 base and the V segment lost 2 bases, leaving 7 bases of the junction unmatched. This CDR3 contains 17 residues. CDR3 sequence (DNA): TGCGCCAGCAGCTTACTGAATAGCGGGAGTTCCTACAATGAGCAGTTCTTC. Translated: CASSLLNSGSSYNEQFF.

This clone occurred a few times. This sequence joins TRBV24-1 and TRBJ2-1, with 10 bases matching TRBD1. Trimming removed 2 bases from V and 9 bases from J; junction bases left unmatched: 6. Germline-derived CDR1 and CDR2 are KGHDR and SFDVKD. This CDR3 contains 15 residues. The CDR3 spells CATSDSTGGWGEQFF. In nucleotides, the CDR3 is TGTGCCACCAGTGATTCGACAGGGGGCTGGGGTGAGCAGTTCTTC.

The rearrangement joins TRBV9 to TRBJ2-5, with 11 bases matching TRBD2. Germline assignment: CDR1 SGDLS and CDR2 YYNGEE. Trimming at V came to 4 bases and at J to 0 bases, leaving 5 bases not matched to a gene. This CDR3 has 16 amino acids. CDR3 DNA: TGTGCCAGCAGCCTTAGCGGGGGGGTGTACCAAGAGACCCAGTACTTC. Its translation is CASSLSGGVYQETQYF.

This sequence joins TRBV7-6 and TRBJ2-7; TRBD1 is a possible D gene (6 bases). The CDR3 length is 15 residues. V was trimmed by 4 bases and J by 1 base, leaving 14 bases between them. Germline assignment: CDR1 SGHVS and CDR2 FNYEAQ. CDR3 sequence reads: CASSSIDRNSYEQYF. Written as DNA, the CDR3 is TGTGCCAGCAGCTCAATAGACAGGAATTCCTACGAGCAGTACTTC.

This chain joins TRBV5-1 and TRBJ2-3; maybe TRBD2 (6 bases). CDR1 is SGHRS and CDR2 is YFSETQ in the germline V gene. Between the trimmed V and J ends, which lost 1 base and 1 base, there was a span of 10 bases. The CDR3 extends over 15 amino acids. The CDR3: CASSLNPSGTDTQYF. DNA for the CDR3: TGCGCCAGCAGCTTGAACCCTAGCGGCACAGATACGCAGTATTTT.

This clone has only one observation. V gene TRBV6-5 combines with J gene TRBJ1-4, with 7 bases aligning to TRBD1. CDR1 is MNHEY and CDR2 is SVGAGI in the germline V gene. There are 12 residues in the CDR3. Germline trimming cut 8 bases from V and 8 bases from J; bases unmatched to any gene: 5. In nucleotides, the CDR3 is TGTGCCAGCGGGACAGCCCTCGAAAAACTGTTTTTT. This encodes CASGTALEKLFF.

The V and J genes are TRBV6-5 and TRBJ1-1, with 7 bases fitting TRBD1. The length of the CDR3 is 13 residues. Germline assignment: CDR1 MNHEY and CDR2 SVGAGI. Trimming at V came to 7 bases and at J to 2 bases, leaving 4 bases not matched to a gene. CDR3 sequence: CASTGQVNTEAFF. The CDR3 DNA follows: TGTGCCAGCACCGGACAGGTCAACACTGAAGCTTTCTTT.

The chain is built from TRBV14 and TRBJ1-1; D possibly corresponds to TRBD1 (5 bases). Trimming stripped 1 base from V and 1 base from J, with 16 bases between. CDR3 length equals 17 residues. Germline loops: CDR1 SGHDN, CDR2 FVKESK. CDR3 loop: CASSQVRPGFSNTEAFF. CDR3 bases: TGTGCCAGCAGCCAAGTCAGGCCAGGGTTCTCGAACACTGAAGCTTTCTTT.

This sequence joins TRBV21-1 and TRBJ2-7; the DNA was not compared with TRBD2, the D call given in the table. TRBV21-1 is labeled a pseudogene. The CDR3 is made up of 17 amino acids. DNA for the CDR3: TGTGCCAGCAGCGGAATGGACTATAGTAGGGGACCCTACGAGCAGTACTTC. It is translated as CASSGMDYSRGPYEQYF.

V usage is TRBV27 and J usage is TRBJ2-7; D is unclear. The CDR3 is 13 residues long. Per germline, CDR1 MNHEY and CDR2 SMNVEV (reference sequence). V gave up 6 bases and J gave up 0 bases, with 9 bases separating them. Here the CDR3 reads CASRPSSSYEQYV. The CDR3 DNA follows: TGTGCCAGCAGGCCATCGAGCTCCTACGAGCAGTACGTC.

This sequence joins TRBV4-3 and TRBJ1-3; the D is unclear. V dropped 0 bases and J dropped 2 bases, with 11 bases sitting between them. CDR1 LGHNA and CDR2 YSLEER come from the germline V gene. This CDR3 contains 16 residues. CDR3 protein: CASSQDPGRTGNTIYF. CDR3 in DNA: TGCGCCAGCAGCCAAGATCCGGGGAGGACTGGAAACACCATATATTTT.

The rearrangement uses TRBV5-1 and TRBJ1-2; tentative D call: TRBD1 (6 bases). CDR3 length equals 14 residues. Germline assignment: CDR1 SGHRS and CDR2 YFSETQ. V dropped 0 bases and J dropped 7 bases, with 13 bases sitting between them. The CDR3 is CASSLEQGAGGYTF. DNA of the CDR3: TGCGCCAGCAGCTTGGAACAGGGTGCTGGTGGCTACACCTTC.

V gene TRBV25-1 combines with J gene TRBJ1-4, with D tentatively TRBD1 (6 bases). Trimming shortened V by 5 bases and J by 8 bases, and 15 bases separated the two germline ends. The germline CDR1 and CDR2 sequences are MGHDK and SYGVNS. This CDR3 has 14 residues. The CDR3 here is CASSLQGRGEKLFF. The CDR3 nucleotides read TGTGCCAGCAGTCTACAGGGTCGTGGCGAAAAACTGTTTTTT.